The entry below gives a single TCR beta chain sequence along with its context. The antigen it binds to is not known. Base qualities were left out, and no much larger clone turns up one base away. The immunoSEQ Assay, a bias-controlled multiplex PCR, was used to amplify TCRbeta CDR3 regions from genomic DNA. Per the authors' processing: The number of nucleated cells in each sample was estimated by amplification of reference gene primers within the assay. To quantify the absolute abundance of each unique TCRbeta CDR3 rearrangement, sequence reads were collapsed and filtered. For each sample, productive Simpson clonality was calculated by taking the square root of Simpson's diversity index across productive rearrangements. Held by TCRdb, this immuneACCESS table contains in-frame sequences only and omits some clones. Under half of the omission traces to an unresolved V gene where checked; the cause of the rest is unknown. That table furnishes V, J and clone size, whereas the DNA furnished D and trimming. Here the sample has about 190,000 clones; 60% to 80% occur a single time. Of the sample, roughly 28% falls within the top ten clones.

According to the germline V gene, CDR1 reads MNHNS and CDR2 reads SASEGT. V loses 4 bases of germline sequence and J loses 3 bases, and the interval between the two ends is 22 bases. The CDR3 runs 17 amino acids, cysteine and phenylalanine included. Kept here is only the CDR3 DNA, which spans 51 bases and is read in frame from base 1. Collaborating institutions collected whole blood in K2EDTA tubes following their own protocols. Collaborator samples were shipped for TCRbeta analysis as frozen whole blood, isolated PBMCs, or DNA extracted from either sample type. The data derive from a study of blood T cell repertoires in COVID-19 (dated by TCRdb to the early 2020s). Regarding the research as a whole: Samples from collaborators originated in the United States, Italy and Spain and spanned both the acute and convalescent phases of COVID-19. The prospective study material was composed of cDNA or gDNA derived from T cells, B-cell-depleted T cells, or PBMCs. Subjects who had been exposed to COVID-19, were actively infected with it, or had recovered from it provided the deeply sampled blood TCRbeta repertoires that made up the dataset. The repertoires were made available in a free public database intended to serve as a resource for research on the immune response to SARS-CoV-2. Samples came from the ongoing ImmuneRACE study (first 160 participants) plus 1,254 subjects from 6 global collaborators. A de-identified subject ID, COVID-19 status, age in years and sex were almost always included in the sample metadata. HLA class I and class II types, where available, came from metadata supplied by the sample provider rather than from assay-based typing. Study-wide conclusions, independent of this receptor: How much clinical and demographic metadata was included differed by source and by participant, and the metadata was provided uncurated.

The V and J genes are TRBV6-1 and TRBJ2-7; a tentative D call is TRBD1 (5 bases match). The source of this sequence is a woman aged 70 to 79 with acute or convalescent COVID-19. The specimen was peripheral blood. The CDR3 corresponds to CASSVGQGPSYFYEQYF. The DNA is TGTGCCAGCAGTGTAGGGCAGGGTCCAAGTTACTTCTACGAGCAGTACTTC.